The present entry profiles one T cell receptor beta chain with its context. This sample is part of a study of CD8+CD57+ T cells in acquired aplastic anemia. CDR1 and CDR2 (germline): MGHDK, SYGVNS. There are 14 residues in the CDR3. V was clipped by 4 bases and J by 1 base, with 8 bases between them. Both TCR beta VDJ combination and CDR3 sequence profiling were carried out. Genomic DNA was the template for this profiling. In TCRdb, the reads were re-called with MiXCR into one record per CDR3 protein. This table has approximately 170,000 distinct CDR3 sequences, 50% to 55% appearing once. J is TRBJ1-3 and V is TRBV25-1; tentatively, D is TRBD1 (6 bases). The receptor's source is a human donor in good health, serving as a control. Sequencing input: sorted CD4+, CD8+, or CD8+CD57+ T cells (not recorded which) from PBMCs. The CDR3 here is CASSAGASGNTIYF. The CDR3 bases are TGTGCCAGCAGTGCAGGGGCTTCTGGAAACACCATATATTTT. Based on the CDR3 plus reference TRBV25-1 and TRBJ1-3, the full variable domain is EADIYQTPRYLVIGTGKKITLECSQTMGHDKMYWYQQDPGMELHLIHYSYGVNSTEKGDLSSESTVSRIRTEHFPLTLESARPSHTSQYLCASSAGASGNTIYFGEGSWLTVV.